Reported below is one T cell receptor beta chain. The antigen it binds to is not known. No qualities accompany the bases; no much larger clone lies one base away. Taken with the paper, the label for treatment or condition translates to: oral pan-JAK inhibitor, 5-10 mg twice daily. Lesional scalp punch biopsies and peripheral blood were collected from alopecia areata patients. PBMCs were isolated by density centrifugation and stained for CD3, CD4 and CD8, and CD4+ and CD8+ T cells were sorted on a FACSAria. The CDR3, cysteine through phenylalanine, is 14 amino acids long. Only the CDR3 region is kept as DNA, spanning 42 bases read in frame from base 1. Sequences SGHTA (CDR1) and FQGNSA (CDR2) are obtained from the germline V gene. A distance of 17 bases separates the germline ends of V and J, which lose 5 bases and 7 bases respectively. These data are taken from a study of CD8+ T cells in alopecia areata (dated by TCRdb to the late 2010s). At the level of the whole study: The treated patients took part in an open-label pilot trial in which moderate-to-severe alopecia areata was treated with oral tofacitinib at 5 to 10 mg twice daily. Tofacitinib was administered for 6 to 18 months, and 6 months of follow-up off drug were then conducted to assess delayed response and recurrence. Disease severity in treated patients was measured with the SALT score, which quantifies the percentage of affected scalp surface area. High-throughput TCRbeta sequencing was used to examine T cell clonal expansion in alopecia areata in both the C3H/HeJ mouse model and human patients. Human TCRbeta sequencing covered scalp tissue and sorted CD4+ and CD8+ peripheral blood T cells from patchy and totalis/universalis alopecia areata patients and healthy controls. Tofacitinib-treated patients had biopsies at baseline and at 4 and 24 weeks of treatment, with a later scalp biopsy in several patients. Scalp clonality was compared across normal scalp (n=4), patchy alopecia areata scalp (n=8), and alopecia totalis/universalis scalp (n=8). RNA came from the PAXgene miRNA kit for fixed scalp, the miRNeasy kit for PBMCs, and the RNeasy kit for mouse skin. immunoSEQ multiplex PCR using 35 Vbeta forward primers and 13 Jbeta reverse primers was used to amplify TCRbeta CDR3 regions.

Library creation used the immunoSEQ multiplex PCR assay. RNA was extracted from all samples and reverse transcribed into cDNA, which served as template for TCR sequencing. First-strand cDNA was synthesized using SuperScript III with a 2:1 mix of oligo-dT and random hexamers. A synthetic immune receptor repertoire was used to assess amplification bias, and residual bias was removed computationally. Regarding the original processing steps: After raw reads were preprocessed to remove errors, the CDR3 was defined following IMGT conventions as running from the conserved cysteine to phenylalanine. Clonality was calculated as 1 minus Shannon entropy normalized by log2 of the number of productive unique TCRs. Whether scalp clones were CD4 or CD8 was inferred by matching scalp TCRbeta sequences against CD4 and CD8 repertoires sorted from blood. TCRdb provides this immuneACCESS table in a form limited to in-frame rearrangements. Some clones are lacking; in checked studies, under half of them reflect an unresolved V gene, and why the rest are absent is not known. V and J calls and clone size are those listed in that table; D and trimming were worked out from the DNA. The sample table shows about 180,000 clones, and about 54% are seen once. The top ten constitute more than 15% of the sample.

The paper as a whole reports these results and caveats: Lesional scalp, especially in alopecia totalis/universalis, showed higher clonality and more expanded CD8+ clones than normal scalp, suggesting antigenic drive. During tofacitinib treatment, many expanded lesional clones remained in scalp and blood, and this persistence may partly explain relapse after treatment is stopped. TCR sequences shared between patients were less clear than in mice, possibly partly because of HLA diversity in the patient population. Unlike mouse skin, which is dominated by gammadelta T cells, normal human skin has resident alphabeta T cells that are also sequenced, and this complicates analysis of the scalp TCR repertoire. Because the treated cohort was small and included a single nonresponder, larger studies are needed to assess links between baseline CD8+ expansion and response. Tofacitinib significantly decreased scalp clonality and the number of expanded CD8+ clones among the top 100 scalp clones.

The sequence links TRBV7-2 to TRBJ2-5; 6 matching bases give a weak D call of TRBD2. This sample comprised CD4+ T cells sorted from blood, obtained around week 55, from a patient treated with tofacitinib. The TCR comes from a human donor with alopecia areata. The CDR3 protein sequence reads: CASSPLGGSGTQYF. The DNA reads TGTGCCAGCAGCCCCCTGGGAGGTTCCGGGACCCAGTACTTC.